This TCR beta chain stems from a study of T cells after yellow fever vaccination (dated by TCRdb to the late 2010s). With regard to the full study: The SMART-Seq v4 Ultra Low Input RNA kit was used to prepare libraries from fractions with low cell numbers. Bulk PBMC replicates and cell subsets were isolated from blood drawn at multiple timepoints before and after both primary and secondary immunization. To follow T-cell clones before and after primary and booster YFV17D yellow fever vaccination, bulk TCR alpha and beta repertoires were sequenced over time. Two healthy male donors, one aged 18 to 30 and one aged 30 to 39 years, were included in the cohort.

Reading the label with the study, this specimen's treatment or condition is: live attenuated yellow fever vaccine strain. Two biological replicates of bulk PBMCs were collected at each blood-draw timepoint. A standard Ficoll-Paque protocol was used to isolate PBMCs from peripheral blood. TriZol was used to extract RNA from bulk PBMCs, from CD4 and CD8 fractions, and from dextramer-positive and dextramer-negative fractions. Points the paper makes about the study in general: Because the study included only a couple of donors, the extent to which the findings can be generalized is limited. A small fraction of clonotypes showed up in both the CD4 and CD8 compartments, probably as a result of convergent recombination. Computational filtering was required because FACS-sorted repertoires could contain abundant contaminating clonotypes from the bulk population. The secondary T-cell response was found to be weaker but faster than the primary response, with a peak reached on day 5 rather than on day 15. Most clones expanded after primary vaccination (around 97% of CD4 and approximately 86% of CD8) were re-detected after the booster, suggesting that broad memory maintenance occurred.

With regard to this clonotype: Its antigen target is currently unknown. Base quality data are lacking; no much larger clone is found one base away.

The V end loses 1 base and the J end loses 0 bases, and a stretch of 10 bases separates them. There are 15 amino acids in the CDR3, from cysteine to phenylalanine inclusive. CDR3 DNA only is kept here, 45 bases in frame from base 1. Taken from the germline V gene (reference sequence), the CDR1 and CDR2 loops are DFQATT and SNEGSKA. Synthesis of TCR cDNA relied on 5'RACE template switching, a step that introduced a universal primer site along with unique molecular identifiers. Priming for cDNA synthesis came from both the TCR alpha and TCR beta constant segments. Library amplification involved two PCR steps, and the second step added sample barcodes and sequencing adapters. Libraries were sequenced on Illumina HiSeq 2500 (2x100 bp) or NovaSeq (2x150 bp). From the authors' description of their analysis: Reads were demultiplexed and collapsed into UMI consensus sequences with MIGEC, and V(D)J alignment was performed with MiXCR. Vaccine-responding clonotypes were identified with edgeR using replicate PBMC samples, with FDR below 0.01 and a log2 fold change above 5 up to day 15 being required. CD4 or CD8 identity was assigned to each bulk clonotype according to whether the clonotype was present at higher abundance in the sequenced CD4 repertoire or the sequenced CD8 repertoire. TCRdb trimmed public reads at Q25 via fastp, called clones via MiXCR and kept in-frame beta chains. Rows matching on CDR3 protein sequence are summarized as one entry with the most common DNA and genes. The V and J calls shown here were made by TCRdb, not taken from the authors' results. The sample table shows a few hundred thousand distinct CDR3 sequences, and about 17% are seen once. The ten largest clones represent 17% of the sample.

The chain is encoded by TRBV20-1 joined to TRBJ1-5, with no reliable assignment of the D segment. The sample in question was PBMCs, obtained 5 days after the first yellow fever vaccination. This clonotype was obtained from a man between 18 and 35 years old who received the YFV17D yellow fever vaccine. The nucleotide sequence is given as TGCAGTGCTAGAGTGTCCGGGATTAGCAATCAGCCCCAGCATTTT. It translates as CSARVSGISNQPQHF.